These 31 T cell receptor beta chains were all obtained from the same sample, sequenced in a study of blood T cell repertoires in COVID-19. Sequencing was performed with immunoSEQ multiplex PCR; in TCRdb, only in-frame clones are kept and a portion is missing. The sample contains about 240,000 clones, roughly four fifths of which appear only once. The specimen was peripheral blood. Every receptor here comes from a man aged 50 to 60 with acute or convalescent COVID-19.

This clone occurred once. CDR3 region: CASSIWGTGADNQPQHF. The CDR3 region has the DNA TGTGCCAGTAGTATATGGGGGACAGGGGCGGACAATCAGCCCCAGCATTTT. The chain carries TRBV19 and TRBJ1-5, with 10 bases identical to TRBD1. This CDR3 has 17 residues. V was pared by 2 bases and J by 3 bases, with 7 bases of the junction left unmatched. The germline V gene encodes CDR1 LNHDA and CDR2 SQIVND (reference sequence).

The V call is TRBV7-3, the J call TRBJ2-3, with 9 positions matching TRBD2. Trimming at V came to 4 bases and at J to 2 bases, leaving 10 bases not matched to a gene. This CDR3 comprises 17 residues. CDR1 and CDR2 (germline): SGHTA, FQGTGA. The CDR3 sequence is CASSSEISGGNTDTQYF. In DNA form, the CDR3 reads TGTGCCAGCAGCTCCGAAATTAGCGGGGGCAACACAGATACGCAGTATTTT. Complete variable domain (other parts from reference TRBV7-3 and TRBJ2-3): GAGVSQTPSNKVTEKGKYVELRCDPISGHTALYWYRQSLGQGPEFLIYFQGTGAADDSGLPNDRFFAVRPEGSVSTLKIQRTERGDSAVYLCASSSEISGGNTDTQYFGPGTRLTVL.

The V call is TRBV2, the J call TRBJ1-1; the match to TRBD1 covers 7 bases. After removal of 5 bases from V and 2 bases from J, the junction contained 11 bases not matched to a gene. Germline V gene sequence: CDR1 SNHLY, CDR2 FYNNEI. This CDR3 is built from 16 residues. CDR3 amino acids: CASSSIGRGVNTEAFF. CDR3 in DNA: TGTGCCAGCAGTAGTATTGGCAGGGGGGTAAACACTGAAGCTTTCTTT.

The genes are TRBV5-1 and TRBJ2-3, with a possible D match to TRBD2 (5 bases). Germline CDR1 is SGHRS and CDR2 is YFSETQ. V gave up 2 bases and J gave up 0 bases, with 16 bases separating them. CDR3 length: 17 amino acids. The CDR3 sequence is CASSLTVLALSTDTQYF. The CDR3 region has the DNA TGCGCCAGCAGCTTAACCGTTCTAGCTTTGAGCACAGATACGCAGTATTTT. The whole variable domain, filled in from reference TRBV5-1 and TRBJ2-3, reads KAGVTQTPRYLIKTRGQQVTLSCSPISGHRSVSWYQQTPGQGLQFLFEYFSETQRNKGNFPGRFSGRQFSNSRSEMNVSTLELGDSALYLCASSLTVLALSTDTQYFGPGTRLTVL.

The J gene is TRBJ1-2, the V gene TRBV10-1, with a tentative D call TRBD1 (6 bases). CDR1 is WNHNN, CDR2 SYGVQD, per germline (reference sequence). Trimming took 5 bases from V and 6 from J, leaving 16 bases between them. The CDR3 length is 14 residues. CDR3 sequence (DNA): TGCGCCAGCAGTCAAGACAGGAACCGAAATGGCTACACCTTC. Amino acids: CASSQDRNRNGYTF.

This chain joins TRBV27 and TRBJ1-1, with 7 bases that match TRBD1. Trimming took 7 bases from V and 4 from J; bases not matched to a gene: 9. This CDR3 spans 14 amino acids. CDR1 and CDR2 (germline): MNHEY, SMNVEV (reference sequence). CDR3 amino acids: CASKQGRLFTEAFF. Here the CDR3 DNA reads TGTGCCAGCAAACAGGGGCGATTGTTCACTGAAGCTTTCTTT.

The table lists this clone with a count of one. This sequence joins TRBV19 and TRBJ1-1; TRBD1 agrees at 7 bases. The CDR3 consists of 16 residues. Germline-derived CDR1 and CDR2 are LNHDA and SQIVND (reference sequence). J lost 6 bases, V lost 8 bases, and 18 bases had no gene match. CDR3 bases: TGTGCCAGTGTCGCGAGACAGGGAGGCTATCGGGCTGAAGCTTTCTTT. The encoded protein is CASVARQGGYRAEAFF.

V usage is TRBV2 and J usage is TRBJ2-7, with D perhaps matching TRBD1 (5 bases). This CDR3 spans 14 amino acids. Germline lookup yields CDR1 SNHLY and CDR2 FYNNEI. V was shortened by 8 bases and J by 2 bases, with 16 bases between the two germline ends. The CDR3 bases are TGTGCCAGCCCCGGCTGGGCAGGGACCTACGAGCAGTACTTC. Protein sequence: CASPGWAGTYEQYF.

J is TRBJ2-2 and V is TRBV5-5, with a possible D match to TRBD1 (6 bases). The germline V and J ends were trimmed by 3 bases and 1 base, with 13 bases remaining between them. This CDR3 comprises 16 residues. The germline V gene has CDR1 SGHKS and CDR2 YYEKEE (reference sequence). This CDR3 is CASSSPGQLNTGELFF. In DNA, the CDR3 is TGTGCCAGCAGCTCGCCGGGACAATTGAACACCGGGGAGCTGTTTTTT.

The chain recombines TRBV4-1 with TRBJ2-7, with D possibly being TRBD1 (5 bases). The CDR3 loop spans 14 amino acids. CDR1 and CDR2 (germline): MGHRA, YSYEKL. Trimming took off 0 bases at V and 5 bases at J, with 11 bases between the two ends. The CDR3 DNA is TGCGCCAGCAGCCAAGATCCAGGGCAGGACGAGCAGTACTTC. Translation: CASSQDPGQDEQYF.

In nucleotides, the CDR3 is TGTGCCAGCAGCTTGGCTGCGGCAGACGGGGAGCAAGAGACCCAGTACTTC. Amino acids: CASSLAAADGEQETQYF. V gene TRBV5-6 combines with J gene TRBJ2-5; D perhaps matches TRBD2 (5 bases). This CDR3 has 17 residues. Germline CDR1 reads SGHDT; CDR2 reads YYEEEE. V gave up 0 bases and J gave up 2 bases, with 17 bases separating them.

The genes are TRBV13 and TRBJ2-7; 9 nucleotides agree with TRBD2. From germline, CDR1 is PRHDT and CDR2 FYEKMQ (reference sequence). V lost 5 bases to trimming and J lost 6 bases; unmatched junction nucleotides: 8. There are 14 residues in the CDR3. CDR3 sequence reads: CASSLSGRPIEQYF. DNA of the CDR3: TGTGCCAGCAGCCTTAGCGGGAGACCCATCGAGCAGTACTTC. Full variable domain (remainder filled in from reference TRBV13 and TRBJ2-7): AAGVIQSPRHLIKEKRETATLKCYPIPRHDTVYWYQQGPGQDPQFLISFYEKMQSDKGSIPDRFSAQQFSDYHSELNMSSLELGDSALYFCASSLSGRPIEQYFGPGTRLTVT.

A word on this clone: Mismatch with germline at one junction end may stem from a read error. The CDR3 spells CASSHGQGPYNEQFF. The CDR3 DNA reads as TGTGCTAGCAGCCACGGACAGGGCCCCTACAATGAGCAGTTCTTC. V usage is TRBV7-7 and J usage is TRBJ2-1; 8 bases are a match to TRBD1. Germline lookup yields CDR1 SSHAT and CDR2 FNYEAQ (reference sequence). The CDR3 length is 15 residues.

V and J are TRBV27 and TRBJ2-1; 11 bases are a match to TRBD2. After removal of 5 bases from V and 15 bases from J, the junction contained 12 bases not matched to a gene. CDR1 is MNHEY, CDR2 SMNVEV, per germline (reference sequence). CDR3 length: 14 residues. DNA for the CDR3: TGTGCCAGCAGTACAACCTTAGCGGGGGGGCTTCTGTTCTTC. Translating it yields CASSTTLAGGLLFF.

The chain's CDR3 is CASSLAGGASGNTIYF. CDR3 in DNA: TGTGCCAGCAGCTTAGCTGGGGGGGCCTCTGGAAACACCATATATTTT. The chain combines TRBV11-2 with TRBJ1-3, with a tentative D call TRBD1 (6 bases). CDR1 is SGHAT, CDR2 FQNNGV, per germline. The CDR3 length is 16 residues. V shed 1 base and J shed 0 bases, with 10 bases lying between them.

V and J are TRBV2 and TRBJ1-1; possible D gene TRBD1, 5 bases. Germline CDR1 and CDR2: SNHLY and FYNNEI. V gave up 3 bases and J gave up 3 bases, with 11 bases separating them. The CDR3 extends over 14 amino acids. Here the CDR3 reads CASSDQWGDTEAFF. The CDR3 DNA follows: TGTGCCAGCAGTGATCAGTGGGGGGACACTGAAGCTTTCTTT.

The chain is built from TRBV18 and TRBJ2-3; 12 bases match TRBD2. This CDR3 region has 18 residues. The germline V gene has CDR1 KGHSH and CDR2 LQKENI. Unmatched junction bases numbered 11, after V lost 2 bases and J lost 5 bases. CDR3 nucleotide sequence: TGTGCCAGCTCACCAAACCCTTCTAGCGGGAGGGTAGTAGATACGCAGTATTTT. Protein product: CASSPNPSSGRVVDTQYF.

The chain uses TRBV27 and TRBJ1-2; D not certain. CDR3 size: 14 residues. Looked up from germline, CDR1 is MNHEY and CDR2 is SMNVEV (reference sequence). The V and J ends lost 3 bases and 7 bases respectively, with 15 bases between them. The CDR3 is CASSFSIVGSGYTF. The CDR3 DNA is TGTGCCAGCAGTTTCTCTATCGTAGGGAGTGGCTACACCTTC.

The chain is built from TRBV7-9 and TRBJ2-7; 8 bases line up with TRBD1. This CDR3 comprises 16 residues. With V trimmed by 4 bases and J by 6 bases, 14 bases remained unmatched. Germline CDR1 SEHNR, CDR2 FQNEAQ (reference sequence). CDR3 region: CASSSFTGGQGGEQYF. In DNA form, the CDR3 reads TGTGCCAGCAGCTCTTTTACCGGAGGACAGGGAGGCGAGCAGTACTTC.

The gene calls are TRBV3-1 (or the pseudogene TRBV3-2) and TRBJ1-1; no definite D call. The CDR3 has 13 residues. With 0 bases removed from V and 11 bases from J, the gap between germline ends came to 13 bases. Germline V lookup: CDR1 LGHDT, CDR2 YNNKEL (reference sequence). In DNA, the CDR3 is TGTGCCAGCAGCCAAGATTCAATCAGGAGGGCTTTCTTT. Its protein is CASSQDSIRRAFF.

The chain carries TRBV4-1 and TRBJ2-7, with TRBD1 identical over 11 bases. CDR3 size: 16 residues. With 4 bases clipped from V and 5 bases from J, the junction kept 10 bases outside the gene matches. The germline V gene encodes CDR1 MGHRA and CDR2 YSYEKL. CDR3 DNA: TGCGCCAGCAGCCCGCCTCGGACAGGGGGCTTTCACGAGCAGTACTTC. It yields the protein CASSPPRTGGFHEQYF.

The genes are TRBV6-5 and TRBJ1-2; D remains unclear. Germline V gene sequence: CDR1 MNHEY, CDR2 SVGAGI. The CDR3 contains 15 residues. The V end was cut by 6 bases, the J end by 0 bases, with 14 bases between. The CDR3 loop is CASSPFAGSNYGYTF. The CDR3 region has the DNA TGTGCCAGCAGCCCATTTGCAGGCTCTAACTATGGCTACACCTTC.

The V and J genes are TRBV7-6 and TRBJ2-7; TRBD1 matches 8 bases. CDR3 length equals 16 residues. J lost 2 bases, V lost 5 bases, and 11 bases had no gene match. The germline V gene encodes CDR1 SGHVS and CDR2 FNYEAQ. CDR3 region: CASSPGGGQGAYEQYF. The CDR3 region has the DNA TGTGCCAGCAGCCCCGGCGGCGGACAGGGAGCCTACGAGCAGTACTTC.

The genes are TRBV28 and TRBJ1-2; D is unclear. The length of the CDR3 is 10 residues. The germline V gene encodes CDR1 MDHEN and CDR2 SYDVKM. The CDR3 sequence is CGTGYYGYTF. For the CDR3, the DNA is TGTGGGACTGGGTACTATGGCTACACCTTC.

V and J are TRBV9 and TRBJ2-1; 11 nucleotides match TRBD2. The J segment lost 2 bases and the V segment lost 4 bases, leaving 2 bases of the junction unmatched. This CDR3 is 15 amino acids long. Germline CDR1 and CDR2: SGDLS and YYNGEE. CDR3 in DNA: TGTGCCAGCAGCCAGACTAGCGGGACCTACAATGAGCAGTTCTTC. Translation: CASSQTSGTYNEQFF.

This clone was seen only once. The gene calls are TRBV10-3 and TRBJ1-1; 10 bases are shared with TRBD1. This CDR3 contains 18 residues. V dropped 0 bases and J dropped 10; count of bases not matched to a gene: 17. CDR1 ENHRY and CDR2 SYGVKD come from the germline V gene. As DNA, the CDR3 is TGTGCCATCAGTGAGTCGACGGGGATTGACAGGGGGCTCCGAGGAGCTTTCTTT. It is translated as CAISESTGIDRGLRGAFF.

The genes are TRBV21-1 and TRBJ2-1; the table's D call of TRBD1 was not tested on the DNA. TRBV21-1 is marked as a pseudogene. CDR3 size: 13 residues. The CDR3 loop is CASSRDRVGEQFF. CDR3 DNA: TGTGCCAGCAGCCGGGACAGGGTAGGTGAGCAGTTCTTC.

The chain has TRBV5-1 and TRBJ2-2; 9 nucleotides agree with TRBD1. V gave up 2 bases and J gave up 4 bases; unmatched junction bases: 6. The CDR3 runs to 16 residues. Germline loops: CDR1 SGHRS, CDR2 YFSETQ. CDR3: CASSLTGGVSTGELFF. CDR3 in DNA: TGCGCCAGCAGCTTAACAGGGGGCGTTAGCACCGGGGAGCTGTTTTTT.

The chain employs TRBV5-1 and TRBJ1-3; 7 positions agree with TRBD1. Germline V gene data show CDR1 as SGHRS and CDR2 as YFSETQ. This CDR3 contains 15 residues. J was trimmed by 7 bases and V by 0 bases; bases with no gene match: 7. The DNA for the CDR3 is TGCGCCAGCAGCTTGGGTGTCCAGGACAGGAACACCATATATTTT. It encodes CASSLGVQDRNTIYF.

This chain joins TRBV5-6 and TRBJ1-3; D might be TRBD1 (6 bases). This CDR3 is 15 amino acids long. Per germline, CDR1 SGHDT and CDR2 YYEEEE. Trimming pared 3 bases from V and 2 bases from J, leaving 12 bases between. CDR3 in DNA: TGTGCCAGCAGCTCCGTACAGGGTACTGGAAACACCATATATTTT. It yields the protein CASSSVQGTGNTIYF.

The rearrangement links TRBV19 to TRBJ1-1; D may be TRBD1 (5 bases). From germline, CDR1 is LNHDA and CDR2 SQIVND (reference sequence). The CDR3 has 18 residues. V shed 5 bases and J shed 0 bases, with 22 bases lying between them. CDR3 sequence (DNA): TGTGCCAGTAGTCCAAGTTCCAGGGCTCACTATATGAACACTGAAGCTTTCTTT. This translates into CASSPSSRAHYMNTEAFF.